This T cell receptor (beta chain) emerged from a study of blood T cell repertoires in COVID-19 (dated by TCRdb to about 2020). Concerning the study at large: The collaborator samples originated in the United States, Italy and Spain and spanned the acute and convalescent phases of COVID-19. The material from the prospective study consisted of cDNA or gDNA derived from T cells, B-cell-depleted T cells, or PBMCs. The dataset comprised deeply sampled blood TCRbeta repertoires from subjects exposed to, actively infected with, or recovered from COVID-19. The repertoires were released in a freely available public database intended as a resource for research on the immune response to SARS-CoV-2. Samples came from the ongoing ImmuneRACE study (first 160 participants) plus 1,254 subjects from 6 global collaborators. Nearly every sample came with metadata listing a de-identified subject ID, COVID-19 status, age in years and sex. Where available, HLA class I and class II types were taken from metadata supplied by the sample provider and were not determined by assay-based typing.

TCRbeta CDR3 regions were amplified from genomic DNA by means of the immunoSEQ Assay, a bias-controlled multiplex PCR. Regarding the original processing steps: Within the assay, amplification of reference gene primers was used to estimate how many nucleated cells each sample contained. To quantify the absolute abundance of each unique TCRbeta CDR3 rearrangement, sequence reads were collapsed and filtered. For each sample, productive Simpson clonality was calculated as the square root of Simpson's diversity index over productive rearrangements. TCRdb holds this immuneACCESS table with in-frame rearrangements only. Some clones are missing; in checked studies, unresolved V genes explain under half, and the rest has no known cause. That table supplies the V and J calls and clone size; D and trimming were determined from the DNA. In all, the sample holds 55,000 to 75,000 clones, and 60% to 75% of those were seen once. The top ten clones comprise 35% to 45% of the sample.

Details on this clone: Its cognate antigen has yet to be identified. Base qualities are not recorded, but no much larger clone differs from it by a single base.

The germline V gene supplies CDR1 SGHDT and CDR2 YYEEEE. From the cysteine up to the phenylalanine, the CDR3 has a length of 14 residues. Kept here is only the CDR3 DNA, which spans 42 bases and is read in frame from base 1. V is cut by 4 bases and J by 7 bases, and the space between the germline ends is 15 bases. Paper-wide results and their limitations: The amount of clinical and demographic metadata varied by source and participant and was provided uncurated.

Whole blood was collected in K2EDTA tubes by collaborating institutions according to the institutions' own protocols. Collaborator samples were shipped for TCRbeta analysis as frozen whole blood, isolated PBMCs, or DNA extracted from either sample type. In this chain, TRBV5-6 is recombined with TRBJ2-1; a tentative D call is TRBD2 (6 bases match). The receptor's source is a woman aged 70 to 79 with acute or convalescent COVID-19. The sample comprised peripheral blood. The CDR3 amino acid sequence is: CASSPSRGWNEQFF. The nucleotide sequence reads TGTGCCAGCAGCCCCTCGCGGGGCTGGAATGAGCAGTTCTTC.